Included here is one TCR beta chain sequence, with context. The data originate from a study of blood T cell repertoires in COVID-19. In the study overall: COVID-19 samples, acute and convalescent, were from the United States, Italy and Spain.

Assay used: immunoSEQ multiplex PCR; TCRdb lists only in-frame clones, some missing. The sample has approximately 180,000 clones, over 80% seen once. This CDR3 is built from 14 residues. Looked up from germline, CDR1 is SNHLY and CDR2 is FYNNEI. J lost 2 bases, V lost 6 bases, and 4 bases had no gene match. This receptor was identified in a woman aged 40 to 55 with COVID-19, enrolled during active disease. Material for sequencing was peripheral blood. This rearrangement joins TRBV2 to TRBJ1-3; 7 bases fit TRBD1. CDR3 nucleotide sequence: TGTGCCAGCAGAAGGGACAGCCCTGGAAACACCATATATTTT. Its protein product is CASRRDSPGNTIYF.